The rows below give T cell receptor beta chains drawn from one sample of a study of shared clonotypes between healthy human individuals. Only in-frame clones appear in the TCRdb table, and some are missing; sequencing was by immunoSEQ multiplex PCR. The sample carries more than 400,000 clones, 90% to 96% recorded once. The sequencing sample was made of naive CD4+ T cells sorted from blood. All receptors derive from a woman aged 25 to 39 in good health. CDR3s include the opening cysteine and the closing phenylalanine or tryptophan. A D gene is named only where the DNA matches it firmly. Clone size is shown for a subset of rows, as once, few, many or a class of expanded clone.

>TRBV2|once|TRBD1|TRBJ1-1
TGTGCCAGCAGTGATCAGGGGGAGGGCACTGAAGCTTTCTTT
CASSDQGEGTEAFF
>TRBV5-6|NA|TRBD1|TRBJ2-3
TGTGCCAGCAGCACCGGGACAGGGACCCTTTTCGGTGGAACGCAGTATTTT
CASSTGTGTLFGGTQYF
>TRBV2|NA|NA|TRBJ1-2
TGTGCCAGCAGAGGACAGACTAACTATGGCTACACCTTC
CASRGQTNYGYTF
>TRBV7-9|NA|NA|TRBJ2-2
TGTGCCAGCAGCTTAACGGGACTCTACACCGGGGAGCTGTTTTTT
CASSLTGLYTGELFF
>TRBV7-9|NA|NA|TRBJ2-7
TGTGCCAGCAGCCCCGCGAGGGGTCCCCCCTACGAGCAGTACTTC
CASSPARGPPYEQYF
>TRBV5-1|NA|NA|TRBJ1-2
TGCGCCAGCAGCTTGGCACAGTACTATGGCTACACCTTC
CASSLAQYYGYTF
>TRBV23-1|NA|TRBD1|TRBJ1-5
TGCGCCAGACTCCTAACCGGACAGGCCAGCCCTTACAATCAGCCCCAGCATTTT
CARLLTGQASPYNQPQHF
>TRBV5-6|NA|TRBD2|TRBJ2-1
TGTGCCAGCAGCCGAAGGACTAGCGGGAGGGTAATGGGTGAGCAGTTCTTC
CASSRRTSGRVMGEQFF
>TRBV18|NA|TRBD1|TRBJ1-1
TGTGCCAGCTCACCGTACCGGGACAGGAACACTGAAGCTTTCTTT
CASSPYRDRNTEAFF
>TRBV18|NA|TRBD2|TRBJ2-5
TGTGCCAGCTCACTTGGACTAGCGGGAGCTGGGGAGACCCAGTACTTC
CASSLGLAGAGETQYF
>TRBV6-1|once|NA|TRBJ1-5
TGTGCCAGCAGTGAACAGGGAGCTCAGCCCCAGCATTTT
CASSEQGAQPQHF
>TRBV15|NA|NA|TRBJ1-3
TGTGCCACCAGCAGAGATATGGGGGGCGGGATCTCTGGAAACACCATATATTTT
CATSRDMGGGISGNTIYF
>TRBV28|NA|NA|TRBJ1-1
TGTGCCAGCAGTCCCCGGGGGGGGTTGAACACTGAAGCTTTCTTT
CASSPRGGLNTEAFF
>TRBV28|NA|NA|TRBJ1-1
TGTGCCAGCAGTTGGCCGGACACCCATCGCGTAGCTTTCTTT
CASSWPDTHRVAFF
>TRBV6-1|NA|NA|TRBJ1-5
TGTGCCAGCAGTGACTTTGGCAATCAGCCCCAGCATTTT
CASSDFGNQPQHF
>TRBV5-6|NA|NA|TRBJ1-3
TGTGCCAGCAGCCTCGGACAGACCTCTGGAAACACCATATATTTT
CASSLGQTSGNTIYF